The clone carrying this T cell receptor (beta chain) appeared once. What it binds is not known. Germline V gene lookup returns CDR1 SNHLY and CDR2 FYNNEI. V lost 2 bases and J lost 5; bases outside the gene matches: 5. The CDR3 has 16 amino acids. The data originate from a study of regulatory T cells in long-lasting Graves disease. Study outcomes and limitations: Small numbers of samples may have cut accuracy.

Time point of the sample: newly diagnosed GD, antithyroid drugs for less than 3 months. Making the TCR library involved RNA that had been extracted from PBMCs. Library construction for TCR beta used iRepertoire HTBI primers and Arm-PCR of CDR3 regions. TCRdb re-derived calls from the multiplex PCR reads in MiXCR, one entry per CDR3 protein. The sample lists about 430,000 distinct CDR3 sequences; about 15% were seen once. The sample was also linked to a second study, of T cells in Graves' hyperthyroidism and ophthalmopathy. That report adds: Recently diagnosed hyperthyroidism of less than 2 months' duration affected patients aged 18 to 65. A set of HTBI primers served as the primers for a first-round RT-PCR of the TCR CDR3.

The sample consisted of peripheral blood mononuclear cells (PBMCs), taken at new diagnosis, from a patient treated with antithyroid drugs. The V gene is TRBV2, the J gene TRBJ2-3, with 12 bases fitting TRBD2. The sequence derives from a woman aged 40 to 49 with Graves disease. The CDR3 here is CASSEPSGGVLDTQYF. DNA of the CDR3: TGTGCCAGCAGTGAACCTAGCGGGGGGGTTTTAGATACGCAGTATTTT. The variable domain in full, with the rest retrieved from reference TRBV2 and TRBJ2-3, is EPEVTQTPSHQVTQMGQEVILRCVPISNHLYFYWYRQILGQKVEFLVSFYNNEISEKSEIFDDQFSVERPDGSNFTLKIRSTKLEDSAMYFCASSEPSGGVLDTQYFGPGTRLTVL.